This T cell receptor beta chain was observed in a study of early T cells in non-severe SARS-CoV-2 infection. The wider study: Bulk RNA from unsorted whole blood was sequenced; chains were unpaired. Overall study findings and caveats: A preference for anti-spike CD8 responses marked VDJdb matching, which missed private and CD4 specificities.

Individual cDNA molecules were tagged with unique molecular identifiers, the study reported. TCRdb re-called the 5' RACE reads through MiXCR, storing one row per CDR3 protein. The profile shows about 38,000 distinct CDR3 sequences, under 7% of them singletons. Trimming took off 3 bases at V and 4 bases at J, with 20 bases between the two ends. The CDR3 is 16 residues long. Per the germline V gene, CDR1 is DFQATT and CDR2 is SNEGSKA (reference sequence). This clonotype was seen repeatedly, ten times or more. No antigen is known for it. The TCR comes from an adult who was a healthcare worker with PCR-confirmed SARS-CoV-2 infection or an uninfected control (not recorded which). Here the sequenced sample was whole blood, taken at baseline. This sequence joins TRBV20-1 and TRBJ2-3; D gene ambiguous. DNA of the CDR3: TGCAGTGCTAGTCCTCCGCTTCCGAATCCTTCAGATACGCAGTATTTT. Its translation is CSASPPLPNPSDTQYF.